This passage covers 16 T cell receptor beta chains from one sample sequenced in a study of cytomegalovirus exposure and HLA in healthy donors. Primers for the PCR totalled 60 Vbeta and 13 Jbeta. Method: immunoSEQ multiplex PCR; TCRdb's copy keeps in-frame clones and lacks some. The sample contains 150,000 to 200,000 clones, around three quarters of which appear only once. The sample taken for sequencing was PBMCs. These receptors came from a woman in her forties or fifties in good health and CMV-seronegative.

V and J are TRBV19 and TRBJ2-1; the D gene is possibly TRBD2 (6 bases). V lost 0 bases, J lost 7 bases, and 13 bases lay in between. The CDR3 is made up of 15 amino acids. Per the germline V gene, CDR1 is LNHDA and CDR2 is SQIVND (reference sequence). This CDR3 reads CASSIDPGLQNEQFF. In DNA, the CDR3 is TGTGCCAGTAGTATAGATCCGGGACTCCAAAATGAGCAGTTCTTC. The full variable domain, in which reference TRBV19 and TRBJ2-1 provide the parts outside the CDR3, is DGGITQSPKYLFRKEGQNVTLSCEQNLNHDAMYWYRQDPGQGLRLIYYSQIVNDFQKGDIAEGYSVSREKKESFPLTVTSAQKNPTAFYLCASSIDPGLQNEQFFGPGTRLTVL.

J is TRBJ2-7 and V is TRBV25-1, with a tentative D call TRBD1 (6 bases). The CDR3 spans 14 residues. From germline, CDR1 is MGHDK and CDR2 SYGVNS. V lost 6 bases, J lost 2 bases, and 14 bases lay in between. CDR3 residues: CASSRSKGAYEQYF. Written as DNA, the CDR3 is TGTGCCAGCAGCCGGAGTAAGGGGGCCTACGAGCAGTACTTC.

The table lists this clone with a few counts. The V and J genes are TRBV5-1 and TRBJ2-3; 9 positions agree with TRBD2. The CDR3 sequence is 16 residues long. The V segment lost 0 bases and the J segment 6 bases; nucleotides outside the gene matches: 8. In germline, CDR1 is SGHRS, CDR2 YFSETQ. The CDR3 DNA reads as TGCGCCAGCAGCTTGGAGGCGGGAGGGACATCGGATACGCAGTATTTT. It encodes CASSLEAGGTSDTQYF.

The V call is TRBV11-2, the J call TRBJ2-6; D is undetermined. Per the germline V gene, CDR1 is SGHAT and CDR2 is FQNNGV. V lost 1 base and J lost 2, with 3 bases in between. The CDR3 sequence is 14 residues long. CDR3 region: CASSLAAGANVLTF. The CDR3 DNA sequence: TGTGCCAGCAGCTTAGCAGCTGGGGCCAACGTCCTGACTTTC.

The CDR3 loop reads CASNINGGTQYF. In nucleotides, the CDR3 is TGTGCCAGCAATATTAACGGGGGTACGCAGTATTTT. This rearrangement joins TRBV11-2 to TRBJ2-3; D may be TRBD2 (6 bases). Germline V gives CDR1 SGHAT, CDR2 FQNNGV. This CDR3 has 12 residues. V lost 7 bases, J lost 8 bases, and 13 bases lay in between.

This clone was picked up a small number of times. The chain is built from TRBV19 and TRBJ2-1; the D gene is possibly TRBD2 (6 bases). The CDR3 has 13 residues. Trimming left V 10 bases short and J 3 bases short, with 13 bases between. Germline V gene sequence: CDR1 LNHDA, CDR2 SQIVND (reference sequence). The DNA for the CDR3 is TGTGCCACCGCGGGACTCGACTACAATGAGCAGTTCTTC. Its protein product is CATAGLDYNEQFF.

The V call is TRBV9, the J call TRBJ2-2; 10 positions match TRBD2. Germline V gene data show CDR1 as SGDLS and CDR2 as YYNGEE. The CDR3 runs 16 residues. After removal of 0 bases from V and 4 bases from J, the junction contained 3 bases not matched to a gene. The CDR3 DNA reads as TGTGCCAGCAGCGTAGTAGCGGGAGGTGTCACCGGGGAGCTGTTTTTT. Residues: CASSVVAGGVTGELFF.

The chain is built from TRBV18 and TRBJ2-7; 9 bases map to TRBD1. J lost 4 bases, V lost 4 bases, and 11 bases had no gene match. This CDR3 is built from 16 residues. Germline values: CDR1 KGHSH, CDR2 LQKENI. The CDR3: CASSLKGTGILYEQYF. DNA of the CDR3: TGTGCCAGCTCACTAAAGGGGACAGGGATCCTATACGAGCAGTACTTC.

The gene calls are TRBV28 and TRBJ2-2; 7 nucleotides agree with TRBD1. V shed 6 bases, J shed 4 bases, and the junction held 8 bases outside the gene matches. The CDR3 runs 15 residues. Germline CDR1 reads MDHEN; CDR2 reads SYDVKM. The CDR3 protein is CASSHRGSGTGELFF. The CDR3 bases are TGTGCCAGCAGCCACAGGGGATCGGGCACCGGGGAGCTGTTTTTT.

CDR3: CASGRGGELYEQYF. The CDR3 nucleotides are TGCGCCAGCGGGAGGGGCGGGGAATTATACGAGCAGTACTTC. The chain carries TRBV5-1 and TRBJ2-7, with 7 bases fitting TRBD2. V shed 7 bases, J shed 4 bases, and the junction held 11 bases outside the gene matches. Germline loops: CDR1 SGHRS, CDR2 YFSETQ. This CDR3 is built from 14 residues.

The rearrangement uses TRBV19 and TRBJ2-7; weak D call: TRBD2 (5 bases). This CDR3 region has 14 residues. V dropped 3 bases and J dropped 0 bases, with 9 bases sitting between them. Germline values: CDR1 LNHDA, CDR2 SQIVND (reference sequence). In nucleotides, the CDR3 is TGTGCCAGTAGTATCGGGGTCAACTCCTACGAGCAGTACTTC. It specifies CASSIGVNSYEQYF.

The chain employs TRBV30 and TRBJ1-5; TRBD1 aligns across 7 bases. The V gene end was trimmed by 2 bases and the J gene end by 5 bases; junction bases not matched to a gene: 6. The CDR3 extends over 14 amino acids. Germline assignment: CDR1 GTSNPN and CDR2 SVGIG (reference sequence). The CDR3, as DNA: TGTGCCTGGAGTTCCGCAGGGGGTGATCAGCCCCAGCATTTT. Amino acid sequence: CAWSSAGGDQPQHF.

This chain links TRBV15 with TRBJ2-7; TRBD2 might be the D (6 bases). Trimming shortened V by 1 base and J by 5 bases, and 15 bases separated the two germline ends. This CDR3 comprises 15 residues. Looked up from germline, CDR1 is LNHNV and CDR2 is YYDKDF (reference sequence). The DNA for the CDR3 is TGTGCCACCAGCAGAGGTCAAGGAGGGGTAAACGAGCAGTACTTC. Protein sequence: CATSRGQGGVNEQYF.

The rearrangement joins TRBV19 to TRBJ2-1; 8 bases are a match to TRBD2. The length of the CDR3 is 15 residues. Trimming removed 2 bases from V and 6 bases from J; junction bases left unmatched: 6. The germline CDR1 and CDR2 sequences are LNHDA and SQIVND (reference sequence). CDR3 residues: CASSISSGHGNEQFF. For the CDR3, the DNA is TGTGCCAGTAGTATATCTAGCGGGCATGGCAATGAGCAGTTCTTC.

The table lists this clone with a few counts. The CDR3 region is CASGTGSSYEQYF. CDR3 nucleotide sequence: TGTGCCAGCGGGACAGGTAGCTCCTACGAGCAGTACTTC. V is TRBV7-2 and J is TRBJ2-7; 8 nucleotides match TRBD1. This CDR3 has 13 residues. Looked up from germline, CDR1 is SGHTA and CDR2 is FQGNSA. The J segment lost 0 bases and the V segment lost 8 bases, leaving 3 bases of the junction unmatched.

In DNA form, the CDR3 reads TGTGCCATCAGCAGGACAGGGAAAAACACTGAAGCTTTCTTT. As protein: CAISRTGKNTEAFF. V gene TRBV10-3 combines with J gene TRBJ1-1, with 8 bases lining up with TRBD1. Germline loops: CDR1 ENHRY, CDR2 SYGVKD. V dropped 6 bases and J dropped 2; count of bases not matched to a gene: 5. The CDR3 is 14 residues long.